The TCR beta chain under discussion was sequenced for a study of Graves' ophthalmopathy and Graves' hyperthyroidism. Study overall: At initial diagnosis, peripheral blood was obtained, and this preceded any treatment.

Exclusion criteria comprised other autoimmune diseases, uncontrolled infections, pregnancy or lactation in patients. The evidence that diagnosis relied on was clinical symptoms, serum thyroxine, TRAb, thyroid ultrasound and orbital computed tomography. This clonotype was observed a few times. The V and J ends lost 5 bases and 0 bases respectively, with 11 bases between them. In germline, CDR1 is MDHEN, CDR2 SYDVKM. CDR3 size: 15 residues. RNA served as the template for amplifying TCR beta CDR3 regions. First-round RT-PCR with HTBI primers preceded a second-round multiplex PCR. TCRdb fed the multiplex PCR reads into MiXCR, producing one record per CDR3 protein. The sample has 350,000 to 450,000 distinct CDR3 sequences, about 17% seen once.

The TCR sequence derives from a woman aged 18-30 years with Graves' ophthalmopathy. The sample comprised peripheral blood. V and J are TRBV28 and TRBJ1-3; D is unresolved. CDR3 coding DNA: TGTGCCAGCAGTCCATTTTTCAGCTCTGGAAACACCATATATTTT. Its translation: CASSPFFSSGNTIYF. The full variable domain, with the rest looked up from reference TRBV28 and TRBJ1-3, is DVKVTQSSRYLVKRTGEKVFLECVQDMDHENMFWYRQDPGLGLRLIYFSYDVKMKEKGDIPEGYSVSREKKERFSLILESASTNQTSMYLCASSPFFSSGNTIYFGEGSWLTVV.